The 8 T cell receptor beta chains reported below all come from one sample, sequenced in a study of vaccination effects on CD4 cells after COVID-19. The antigens these receptors bind are not known. Within the ViraFEST assay, antigen-specific CD4+ T cells underwent expansion with viral peptide pools prior to sequencing. Culture lasted 10 days before CD4+ T cell isolation. The person was diagnosed with PCR-confirmed SARS-CoV-2 infection between March and December 2020. Sequencing used immunoSEQ multiplex PCR; TCRdb keeps in-frame clones, though not all of them. This repertoire shows about 20,000 clones, 60% to 80% found once; its top ten account for roughly 15%. The sequencing here drew on CD4+ T cells from PBMCs cultured with SARS-CoV-2 spike peptides, taken before COVID-19 vaccination. These receptors were collected from a human donor who had a prior SARS-CoV-2 infection.

A single count supports this clone. The chain carries TRBV12-3 or TRBV12-4 and TRBJ2-7; D is possibly TRBD2 (5 bases). The CDR3 is 13 residues long. V was shortened by 8 bases and J by 0 bases, with 11 bases between the two germline ends. The CDR3: CASGRRSSYEQYF. In DNA form, the CDR3 reads TGTGCCAGCGGCCGGAGGAGCTCCTACGAGCAGTACTTC.

The chain carries TRBV7-2 and TRBJ2-1; possibly TRBD2 for D (5 bases). Per the germline V gene, CDR1 is SGHTA and CDR2 is FQGNSA. CDR3 size: 16 residues. Trimming pared 1 base from V and 3 bases from J, leaving 13 bases between. The CDR3 DNA follows: TGTGCCAGCAGCTTAGAGGACTCTGCCTTCTACAATGAGCAGTTCTTC. It encodes CASSLEDSAFYNEQFF.

The rearrangement joins TRBV13 to TRBJ2-7, with 7 bases lining up with TRBD1. The CDR3 spans 14 residues. From germline, CDR1 is PRHDT and CDR2 FYEKMQ (reference sequence). J lost 3 bases, V lost 0 bases, and 2 bases had no gene match. The CDR3 nucleotides read TGTGCCAGCAGCTTAGGGCAGGGGGTCTACGAGCAGTACTTC. Translating gives CASSLGQGVYEQYF.

The J gene is TRBJ2-7, the V gene TRBV27, with 8 bases that match TRBD2. The V gene end was trimmed by 8 bases and the J gene end by 2 bases; junction bases not matched to a gene: 14. Germline CDR1 and CDR2: MNHEY and SMNVEV (reference sequence). CDR3 length: 16 amino acids. CDR3 bases: TGTGCCAGCGGGACCTTGCGCGGGAGGACACCCTACGAGCAGTACTTC. As protein: CASGTLRGRTPYEQYF.

This clone was found a few times. The chain carries TRBV11-2 and TRBJ2-1; D uncertain. Germline-derived CDR1 and CDR2 are SGHAT and FQNNGV. Trimming left V 5 bases short and J 4 bases short, with 9 bases between. The CDR3 spans 13 residues. This CDR3 reads CASSPRLYNEQFF. The DNA of the CDR3 is TGTGCCAGCAGCCCCAGGCTATACAATGAGCAGTTCTTC.

The chain carries TRBV30 and TRBJ1-6; tentatively, D is TRBD1 (6 bases). V was clipped by 4 bases and J by 9 bases, with 22 bases between them. In germline, CDR1 is GTSNPN, CDR2 SVGIG (reference sequence). The CDR3 has 16 residues. The CDR3 DNA reads as TGTGCCTGGACCCAAGGGGGGCCGGCGGTAGGTTCACCCCTCCACTTT. Residues: CAWTQGGPAVGSPLHF.

V usage is TRBV15 and J usage is TRBJ1-3; D gene ambiguous. Germline lookup yields CDR1 LNHNV and CDR2 YYDKDF (reference sequence). V gave up 9 bases and J gave up 1 base, with 16 bases separating them. This CDR3 region has 15 residues. This CDR3 is CATSSGLPSGNTIYF. DNA of the CDR3: TGTGCCACGTCATCCGGGTTACCTTCTGGAAACACCATATATTTT.

This clone has only a few counts. J is TRBJ1-1 and V is TRBV2; perhaps TRBD1 as D (5 bases). CDR1 is SNHLY, CDR2 FYNNEI, per germline. Trimming took off 4 bases at V and 3 bases at J, with 12 bases between the two ends. The CDR3 sequence is 14 residues long. CDR3 nucleotides: TGTGCCAGCAGTGTAATGACAGTCGACACTGAAGCTTTCTTT. Residues: CASSVMTVDTEAFF. Drawing the rest from reference TRBV2 and TRBJ1-1, the complete variable domain is EPEVTQTPSHQVTQMGQEVILRCVPISNHLYFYWYRQILGQKVEFLVSFYNNEISEKSEIFDDQFSVERPDGSNFTLKIRSTKLEDSAMYFCASSVMTVDTEAFFGQGTRLTVV.